These 27 T cell receptor beta chains were sequenced from one sample in a study of identical twins. TCRdb fed the 5' RACE reads into MiXCR, producing one record per CDR3 protein. The sample carries under 900,000 distinct CDR3 sequences, 15% to 20% recorded once. The sample was also reused in another study, on T cells expressing NK-cell markers.

The sequenced material came from PBMCs. These receptors were taken from a woman between 18 and 29 years old in good health.

This clonotype was recorded many times. The V and J genes are TRBV20-1 and TRBJ2-1; weak D call: TRBD2 (6 bases). CDR3 length: 12 residues. V lost 4 bases to trimming and J lost 9 bases, with 13 bases between them. The germline CDR1 and CDR2 sequences are DFQATT and SNEGSKA (reference sequence). The CDR3 sequence: CSANGGPGEQFF. CDR3 sequence (DNA): TGCAGTGCTAATGGAGGGCCGGGTGAGCAGTTCTTC.

V gene TRBV6-2 or TRBV6-3 combines with J gene TRBJ2-5; D not certain. CDR3 size: 10 residues. Between the trimmed V and J ends, which lost 2 bases and 7 bases, there was a span of 2 bases. The V gene's germline CDR1 is MNHEY and CDR2 SVGEGT. Here the CDR3 DNA reads TGTGCCAGCAGTTACGGGACCCAGTACTTC. Translated, it gives CASSYGTQYF.

In its sample, this clonotype was seen a few times. This chain uses TRBV12-3 or TRBV12-4 with TRBJ1-2; D is unresolved. This CDR3 is 13 amino acids long. V lost 3 bases to trimming and J lost 5 bases, with 10 bases between them. The CDR3 sequence: CASSFTRTYGYTF. In DNA form, the CDR3 reads TGTGCCAGCAGTTTCACTAGGACGTATGGCTACACCTTC.

This clonotype has a handful of counts. This rearrangement joins TRBV7-8 to TRBJ2-7; 12 bases fit TRBD2. The ends lost 9 bases at V and 4 bases at J; junction bases unmatched: 7. The CDR3 spans 14 residues. Per germline, CDR1 SGHVS and CDR2 FQNEAQ. The CDR3 DNA is TGTGCCAGTAGTCCGCTAGCGGGAGGGTACGAGCAGTACTTC. Translated, it gives CASSPLAGGYEQYF.

The gene calls are TRBV20-1 and TRBJ2-5, with TRBD1 as a possible D gene (5 bases). Trimming took off 3 bases at V and 9 bases at J, with 11 bases between the two ends. Germline V gene sequence: CDR1 DFQATT, CDR2 SNEGSKA (reference sequence). The CDR3 contains 11 residues. CDR3 nucleotide sequence: TGCAGTGCTAGGGGCCCAGGGCCCCAGTACTTC. As protein: CSARGPGPQYF.

The genes are TRBV10-2 and TRBJ1-2; D is perhaps TRBD1 (5 bases). From germline, CDR1 is WSHSY and CDR2 SAAADI. Trimming pared 5 bases from V and 4 bases from J, leaving 11 bases between. The CDR3 length is 13 residues. Here the CDR3 DNA reads TGCGCCAGCAGTCCGACAGCCTTCTATGGCTACACCTTC. Amino acid sequence: CASSPTAFYGYTF.

V gene TRBV12-3 or TRBV12-4 combines with J gene TRBJ2-7; D gene ambiguous. The CDR3 covers 13 residues. The ends were cut back, 5 bases at V and 3 bases at J, with 11 bases in the middle. The CDR3 is CASSVTRLYEQYF. The CDR3 DNA is TGTGCCAGCAGTGTAACCCGACTCTACGAGCAGTACTTC.

The genes are TRBV7-6 and TRBJ1-1; TRBD1 might be the D (5 bases). The CDR3 totals 15 residues. V was cut by 2 bases and J by 5 bases, with 15 bases left in between. Per germline, CDR1 SGHVS and CDR2 FNYEAQ. Here the CDR3 DNA reads TGTGCCAGCAGCTTACGAGGGACGGAAAGAACTGAAGCTTTCTTT. Amino acids: CASSLRGTERTEAFF.

This clonotype was observed a handful of times. The chain uses TRBV5-1 and TRBJ2-7; 11 nucleotides match TRBD1. The CDR3 is 16 residues long. Germline V lookup: CDR1 SGHRS, CDR2 YFSETQ. The V and J ends lost 4 bases and 5 bases, in that order; junction bases with no gene match: 11. CDR3 loop: CASSDGGQGAMDEQYF. The CDR3 DNA reads TGCGCCAGCAGCGACGGCGGACAGGGGGCGATGGACGAGCAGTACTTC. The full variable domain, rest sourced from reference TRBV5-1 and TRBJ2-7, is KAGVTQTPRYLIKTRGQQVTLSCSPISGHRSVSWYQQTPGQGLQFLFEYFSETQRNKGNFPGRFSGRQFSNSRSEMNVSTLELGDSALYLCASSDGGQGAMDEQYFGPGTRLTVT.

The rearrangement uses TRBV30 and TRBJ2-2; weak D call: TRBD2 (6 bases). The CDR3 has 14 residues. CDR1 GTSNPN and CDR2 SVGIG come from the germline V gene (reference sequence). The germline V and J ends were trimmed by 7 bases and 4 bases, with 16 bases remaining between them. The CDR3 loop reads CAFLGGVFTGELFF. The CDR3 nucleotides are TGTGCCTTCCTCGGGGGAGTGTTCACCGGGGAGCTGTTTTTT. The complete variable domain, with remaining parts taken from reference TRBV30 and TRBJ2-2, reads SQTIHQWPATLVQPVGSPLSLECTVEGTSNPNLYWYRQAAGRGLQLLFYSVGIGQISSEVPQNLSASRPQDRQFILSSKKLLLSDSGFYLCAFLGGVFTGELFFGEGSRLTVL.

V gene TRBV12-3 or TRBV12-4 combines with J gene TRBJ2-4; 7 positions match TRBD1. Germline trimming cut 5 bases from V and 6 bases from J; bases unmatched to any gene: 13. The length of the CDR3 is 16 residues. In nucleotides, the CDR3 is TGTGCCAGCAGTCCTCGCGGACAGGCGCAGGGAAACATTCAGTACTTC. It yields the protein CASSPRGQAQGNIQYF.

The sample holds a few counts of this clonotype. The chain couples TRBV5-1 to TRBJ2-7, with 9 bases lining up with TRBD2. The V gene's germline CDR1 is SGHRS and CDR2 YFSETQ. Trimming took 5 bases from V and 2 from J; bases not matched to a gene: 8. CDR3 length: 15 amino acids. The CDR3 DNA is TGCGCCAGCAGAAGTGGACTAGCGACGACCTACGAGCAGTACTTC. It encodes CASRSGLATTYEQYF. The full variable domain, its missing parts supplied by reference TRBV5-1 and TRBJ2-7, is KAGVTQTPRYLIKTRGQQVTLSCSPISGHRSVSWYQQTPGQGLQFLFEYFSETQRNKGNFPGRFSGRQFSNSRSEMNVSTLELGDSALYLCASRSGLATTYEQYFGPGTRLTVT.

The J gene is TRBJ2-3, the V gene TRBV29-1, with 9 bases lining up with TRBD2. J was trimmed by 4 bases and V by 1 base; bases with no gene match: 9. Germline-derived CDR1 and CDR2 are SQVTM and ANQGSEA. The CDR3 runs to 16 residues. CDR3 residues: CSVEARGRGGADTQYF. The CDR3 nucleotides are TGCAGCGTTGAAGCCCGGGGGCGGGGGGGCGCAGATACGCAGTATTTT.

The J gene is TRBJ2-5, the V gene TRBV20-1, with TRBD2 matching 9 bases. Trimming at V came to 5 bases and at J to 4 bases, leaving 8 bases not matched to a gene. In germline, CDR1 is DFQATT, CDR2 SNEGSKA (reference sequence). The length of the CDR3 is 14 residues. In nucleotides, the CDR3 is TGCAGTGCTTATAGCGGGAGTATGGGAGAGACCCAGTACTTC. It yields the protein CSAYSGSMGETQYF.

The V gene is TRBV29-1, the J gene TRBJ2-1; 8 nucleotides match TRBD1. V trimming: 7 bases; J trimming: 6 bases; junction bases outside the gene matches: 8. Germline V lookup: CDR1 SQVTM, CDR2 ANQGSEA. This CDR3 comprises 13 residues. The CDR3 DNA reads TGCAGCGACTGGGACAGGTTATCCAATGAGCAGTTCTTC. Encoded protein: CSDWDRLSNEQFF.

The chain carries TRBV12-3 or TRBV12-4 and TRBJ2-2, with TRBD1 matching over 8 bases. J was trimmed by 5 bases and V by 6 bases; bases with no gene match: 14. The CDR3 spans 17 residues. CDR3 nucleotide sequence: TGTGCCAGCAGAATGCCCCGGGCAGGGGGCGAAACCGGGGAGCTGTTTTTT. Its translation is CASRMPRAGGETGELFF.

This clonotype was seen more than once but under ten times. The chain joins TRBV27 to TRBJ2-5; D not certain. The germline gives CDR1 MNHEY, CDR2 SMNVEV (reference sequence). V lost 3 bases, J lost 1 base, and 9 bases lay in between. There are 14 residues in the CDR3. The CDR3 DNA reads TGTGCCAGCAGTTTGAAAGGGATCCAAGAGACCCAGTACTTC. It yields the protein CASSLKGIQETQYF.

In its sample, this clonotype was seen a few times. The V call is TRBV7-9, the J call TRBJ2-1; D perhaps matches TRBD2 (7 bases). Germline V lookup: CDR1 SEHNR, CDR2 FQNEAQ (reference sequence). The CDR3 consists of 17 residues. The V end lost 5 bases, the J end lost 0 bases, and 17 bases lay between the germline ends. Here the CDR3 DNA reads TGTGCCAGCAGCCCGGGGGGCGGGACGAGCTCCTACAATGAGCAGTTCTTC. Translation gives CASSPGGGTSSYNEQFF.

This clonotype has just a few counts. This chain uses TRBV9 with TRBJ1-1, with 9 bases matching TRBD1. J lost 6 bases, V lost 0 bases, and 6 bases had no gene match. There are 15 residues in the CDR3. CDR1 SGDLS and CDR2 YYNGEE come from the germline V gene. CDR3 amino acids: CASSVVGTGFPEAFF. DNA of the CDR3: TGTGCCAGCAGCGTAGTGGGGACAGGGTTCCCTGAAGCTTTCTTT.

A few counts support this clonotype. This rearrangement joins TRBV7-9 to TRBJ2-1, with D perhaps matching TRBD1 or TRBD2 (5 bases each). The CDR3 runs 13 residues. Germline CDR1 and CDR2: SEHNR and FQNEAQ (reference sequence). CDR3 nucleotide sequence: TGTGCATCGGGACCTCCGAATTTAAATGAGCAGTTCTTC. It codes for CASGPPNLNEQFF. The variable domain in full, completed from reference TRBV7-9 and TRBJ2-1, reads DTGVSQNPRHKITKRGQNVTFRCDPISEHNRLYWYRQTLGQGPEFLTYFQNEAQLEKSRLLSDRFSAERPKGSFSTLEIQRTEQGDSAMYLCASGPPNLNEQFFGPGTRLTVL.

This clonotype has ten or more counts. CDR3 sequence (DNA): TGTGCCAGCAGTTTATTTCCTTCAGGGGTGCAAGATACGCAGTATTTT. As protein: CASSLFPSGVQDTQYF. The chain has TRBV12-3 or TRBV12-4 and TRBJ2-3; D possibly corresponds to TRBD1 (6 bases). The CDR3 extends over 16 amino acids. Deletions cut 2 bases from V and 5 bases from J, with 17 bases between.

Worth noting for this clonotype: Its ends do not fully match the called genes, so a read error is possible. The chain links TRBV5-5 to TRBJ2-7; 11 bases match TRBD2. The CDR3 contains 13 residues. Germline loops: CDR1 SGHKS, CDR2 YYEKEE (reference sequence). The CDR3 loop is CASSLVSTSGITF. The DNA for the CDR3 is TGTGCCAGCAGCTTGGTTTCGACTAGCGGGATAACTTTC.

V is TRBV15 and J is TRBJ2-7; 7 bases are shared with TRBD1. Germline V lookup: CDR1 LNHNV, CDR2 YYDKDF (reference sequence). Trimming cost V 5 bases and J 5 bases; bases outside gene matches: 9. The CDR3 consists of 14 residues. The CDR3 bases are TGTGCCACCAGCGCACGTACAGGGGCCCACGAGCAGTACTTC. This encodes CATSARTGAHEQYF.

The CDR3 protein is CASSYGAGVSSGANVLTF. CDR3 bases: TGTGCCAGCAGTTACGGGGCAGGGGTGAGCTCTGGGGCCAACGTCCTGACTTTC. The chain joins TRBV6-5 to TRBJ2-6, with a tentative D call TRBD1 (6 bases). The CDR3 is made up of 18 amino acids. Trimming removed 2 bases from V and 0 bases from J, with 14 bases in between. The V gene's germline CDR1 is MNHEY and CDR2 SVGAGI.

This chain joins TRBV7-2 and TRBJ1-4; no clear D. Germline CDR1 and CDR2: SGHTA and FQGNSA. V was trimmed by 3 bases and J by 3 bases, leaving 8 bases between them. The CDR3 consists of 14 residues. CDR3 DNA: TGTGCCAGCAGCTTTCCCGAGTCTAATGAAAAACTGTTTTTT. This encodes CASSFPESNEKLFF.

The J gene is TRBJ1-1, the V gene TRBV19; D gene ambiguous. The V and J ends lost 5 bases and 8 bases respectively, with 12 bases between them. Germline CDR1 is LNHDA and CDR2 is SQIVND (reference sequence). The CDR3 extends over 12 amino acids. CDR3 DNA: TGTGCCAGTAGTCCCTCACCTAGGGAAGCTTTCTTT. Protein sequence: CASSPSPREAFF.

The chain combines TRBV6-6 with TRBJ2-7; D possibly matches TRBD1 or TRBD2 (5 bases each). The CDR3 length is 12 residues. V gave up 6 bases and J gave up 7 bases, with 13 bases separating them. CDR1 and CDR2 from the germline V gene are MNHNY and SVGAGI (reference sequence). The CDR3 nucleotides read TGTGCCAGCAGCCCCGGGGCTTTGGAGCAGTACTTC. This sequence encodes CASSPGALEQYF.